These 8 T cell receptor beta chains came from one sample sequenced in a study of blood T cells in healthy people across ages. Sample-barcoded 5' priming and a J-beta primer mix drove a second PCR of about 6 to 12 cycles. TCRdb ran MiXCR on the 5' RACE reads and lists one entry per CDR3 protein. The sample holds some 780,000 distinct CDR3 sequences, approximately 53% seen once. The sequenced sample was blood. The receptor set was obtained from a man between 40 and 49 years old in good health.

The V gene is TRBV5-1, the J gene TRBJ2-3, with TRBD1 matching 8 bases. Germline V gene lookup returns CDR1 SGHRS and CDR2 YFSETQ. The CDR3 loop spans 15 amino acids. Losses at the gene ends were 2 bases for V and 0 bases for J; bases not matched to a gene: 2. DNA for the CDR3: TGCGCCAGCAGCTTCGACAGGGGAAGCACAGATACGCAGTATTTT. Translated, it gives CASSFDRGSTDTQYF. The full variable domain, with the rest looked up from reference TRBV5-1 and TRBJ2-3, is KAGVTQTPRYLIKTRGQQVTLSCSPISGHRSVSWYQQTPGQGLQFLFEYFSETQRNKGNFPGRFSGRQFSNSRSEMNVSTLELGDSALYLCASSFDRGSTDTQYFGPGTRLTVL.

Many counts were recorded for this clonotype. Here the CDR3 DNA reads TGCAGCGTCGGCGGGACAGAGGAAGAGACCCAGTACTTC. Translating it yields CSVGGTEEETQYF. The chain uses TRBV29-1 and TRBJ2-5, with D maybe TRBD1 (7 bases). The CDR3 totals 13 residues. The V gene's germline CDR1 is SQVTM and CDR2 ANQGSEA. Trimming shortened V by 6 bases and J by 3 bases, and 14 bases separated the two germline ends.

This clonotype was recorded once. The DNA of the CDR3 is TGTGCCAGCAGCCTGCCCCTCCGGGACAGATACTACGAGCAGTACTTC. It yields the protein CASSLPLRDRYYEQYF. The chain combines TRBV21-1 with TRBJ2-7; the table's D call of TRBD1 was not tested on the DNA. TRBV21-1 is a pseudogene locus. The CDR3 length is 16 residues.

This clonotype was counted a few times. The chain is built from TRBV29-1 and TRBJ2-3, with D perhaps TRBD1 (6 bases). CDR1 is SQVTM and CDR2 is ANQGSEA in the germline V gene. V gave up 2 bases and J gave up 5 bases, with 14 bases separating them. The CDR3 sequence is 14 residues long. CDR3 nucleotide sequence: TGCAGCGTTGAAATACAGGGAGATTTAGATACGCAGTATTTT. It yields the protein CSVEIQGDLDTQYF.

The chain links TRBV5-6 to TRBJ2-4, with a weak D call TRBD1 (5 bases). Germline CDR1 reads SGHDT; CDR2 reads YYEEEE. V was cut by 4 bases and J by 0 bases, with 14 bases left in between. The CDR3 extends over 16 amino acids. The CDR3 region is CASSLLSGQAKNIQYF. DNA for the CDR3: TGTGCCAGCAGCCTGCTCTCTGGACAAGCCAAAAACATTCAGTACTTC.

This chain joins TRBV28 and TRBJ2-3; a possible D gene is TRBD2 (5 bases). This CDR3 comprises 15 residues. Trimming cost V 4 bases and J 0 bases, with 11 bases left between them. Germline values: CDR1 MDHEN, CDR2 SYDVKM. DNA of the CDR3: TGTGCCAGCAGTTGGGTGGGCGGGAGCACAGATACGCAGTATTTT. The encoded protein is CASSWVGGSTDTQYF.

The chain links TRBV12-3 or TRBV12-4 to TRBJ1-6; the D gene is possibly TRBD1 (5 bases). There are 14 residues in the CDR3. The V end lost 6 bases, the J end lost 9 bases, and 15 bases lay between the germline ends. The CDR3, as DNA: TGTGCCAGCAGCCGCCAGGTAGGGGTTTCACCCCTCCACTTT. It is translated as CASSRQVGVSPLHF.

The CDR3 coding sequence is TGTGCCAGCAGCCAAGATGTTCAGGCTAACTATGGCTACACCTTC. It specifies CASSQDVQANYGYTF. V is TRBV3-1 and J is TRBJ1-2; D is unresolved. Trimming removed 0 bases from V and 0 bases from J, with 8 bases in between. CDR3 length: 15 residues. Germline CDR1 is LGHDT and CDR2 is YNNKEL (reference sequence).